The clone carrying this T cell receptor beta chain has at least ten counts. The antigen remains unidentified. The data derive from a study of T cells in Graves' hyperthyroidism and ophthalmopathy. Study findings and constraints: Ophthalmopathy onset followed model prediction by a median approximately 5.9 months.

The V and J ends lost 5 bases and 7 bases, in that order; junction bases with no gene match: 6. Looked up from germline, CDR1 is SGHAT and CDR2 is FQNNGV. This CDR3 has 14 residues. Diagnosing involved the use of clinical symptoms, serum thyroxine and TRAb, thyroid ultrasound and orbital computed tomography. Each 10 ml fresh peripheral blood draw supplied the PBMCs. Amplification targeted TCR beta CDR3 regions from RNA transcripts. The TCR CDR3 first-round RT-PCR relied on the HTBI primer set. TCRdb re-analysed the multiplex PCR reads in MiXCR, keeping a single row per CDR3 protein. The sample gives 600,000 or so distinct CDR3 sequences, about 15% of which show up once; around 13% is in the top ten.

The sequence derives from a woman in her fifties or sixties with Graves' ophthalmopathy. This chain joins TRBV11-2 and TRBJ1-2; 11 nucleotides match TRBD1. Input material: blood. The CDR3, as DNA: TGTGCCAGCAGCCCTGGACAGGGGGCTTTTGGCTACACCTTC. Encoded protein: CASSPGQGAFGYTF.